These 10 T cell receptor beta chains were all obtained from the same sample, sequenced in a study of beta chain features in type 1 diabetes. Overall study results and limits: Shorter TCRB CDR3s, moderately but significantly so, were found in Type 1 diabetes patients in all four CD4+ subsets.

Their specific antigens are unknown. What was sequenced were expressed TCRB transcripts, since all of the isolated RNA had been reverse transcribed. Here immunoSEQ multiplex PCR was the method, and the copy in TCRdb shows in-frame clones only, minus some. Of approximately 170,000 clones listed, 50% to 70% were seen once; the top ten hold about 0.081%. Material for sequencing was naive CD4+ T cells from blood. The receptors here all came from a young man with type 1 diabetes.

The CDR3 DNA reads TGTGCCAGCAGCTTTACACTAGTCACCGGGGAGCTGTTTTTT. As protein: CASSFTLVTGELFF. The rearrangement joins TRBV7-2 to TRBJ2-2; tentatively, D is TRBD2 (5 bases). This CDR3 has 14 residues. V was pared by 3 bases and J by 4 bases, with 9 bases between. Germline lookup yields CDR1 SGHTA and CDR2 FQGNSA.

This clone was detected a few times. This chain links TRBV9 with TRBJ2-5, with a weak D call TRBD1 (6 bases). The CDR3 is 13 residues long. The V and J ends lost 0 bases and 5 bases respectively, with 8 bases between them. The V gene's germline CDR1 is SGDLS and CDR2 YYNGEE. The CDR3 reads CASSVGDMETQYF. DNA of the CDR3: TGTGCCAGCAGCGTAGGGGACATGGAGACCCAGTACTTC. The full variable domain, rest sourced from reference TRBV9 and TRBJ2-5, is DSGVTQTPKHLITATGQRVTLRCSPRSGDLSVYWYQQSLDQGLQFLIQYYNGEERAKGNILERFSAQQFPDLHSELNLSSLELGDSALYFCASSVGDMETQYFGPGTRLLVL.

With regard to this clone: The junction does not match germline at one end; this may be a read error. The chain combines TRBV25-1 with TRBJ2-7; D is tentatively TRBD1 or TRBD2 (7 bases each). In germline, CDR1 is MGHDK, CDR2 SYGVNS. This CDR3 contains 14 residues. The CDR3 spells CASSVDREGYGQYF. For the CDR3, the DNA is TGTGCCAGCAGTGTAGACAGGGAGGGCTACGGGCAGTACTTC.

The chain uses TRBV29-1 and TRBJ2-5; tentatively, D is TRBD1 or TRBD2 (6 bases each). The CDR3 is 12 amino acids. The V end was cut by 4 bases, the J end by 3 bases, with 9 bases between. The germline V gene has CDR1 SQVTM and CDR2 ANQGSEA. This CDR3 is CSVAGAKETQYF. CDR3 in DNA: TGCAGCGTTGCGGGGGCGAAAGAGACCCAGTACTTC.

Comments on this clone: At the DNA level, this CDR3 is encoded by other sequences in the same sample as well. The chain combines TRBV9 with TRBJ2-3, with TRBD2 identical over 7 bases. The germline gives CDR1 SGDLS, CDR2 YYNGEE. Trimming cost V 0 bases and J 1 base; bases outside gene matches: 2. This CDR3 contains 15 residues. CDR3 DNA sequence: TGTGCCAGCAGCGTAGGCACTAGCGGCACAGATACGCAGTATTTT. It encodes CASSVGTSGTDTQYF.

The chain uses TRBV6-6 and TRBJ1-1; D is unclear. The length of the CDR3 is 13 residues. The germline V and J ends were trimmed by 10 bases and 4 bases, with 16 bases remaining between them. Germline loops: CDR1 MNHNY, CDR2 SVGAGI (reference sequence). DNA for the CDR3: TGTGCCACCGCGTCCTATATAGGCACTGAAGCTTTCTTT. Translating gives CATASYIGTEAFF.

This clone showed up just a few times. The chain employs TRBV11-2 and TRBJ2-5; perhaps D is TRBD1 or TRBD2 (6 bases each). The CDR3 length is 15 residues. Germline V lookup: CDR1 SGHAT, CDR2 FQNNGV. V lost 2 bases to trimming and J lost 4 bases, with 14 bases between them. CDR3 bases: TGTGCCAGCAGCTTACTTGCCTCGGGGGCAGAGACCCAGTACTTC. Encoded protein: CASSLLASGAETQYF.

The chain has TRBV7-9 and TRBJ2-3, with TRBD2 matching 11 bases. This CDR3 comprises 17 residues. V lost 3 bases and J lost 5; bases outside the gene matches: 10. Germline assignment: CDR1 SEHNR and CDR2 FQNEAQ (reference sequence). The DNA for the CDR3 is TGTGCCAGCAGCTTGAGTATTACTAGCGGGGGCGAAGATACGCAGTATTTT. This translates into CASSLSITSGGEDTQYF.

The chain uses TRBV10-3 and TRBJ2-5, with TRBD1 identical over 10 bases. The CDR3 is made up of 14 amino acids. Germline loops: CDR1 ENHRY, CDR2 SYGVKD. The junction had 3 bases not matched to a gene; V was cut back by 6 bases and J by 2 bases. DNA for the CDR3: TGTGCCATCAGCCGGGACAGGGGACAAGAGACCCAGTACTTC. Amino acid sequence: CAISRDRGQETQYF.

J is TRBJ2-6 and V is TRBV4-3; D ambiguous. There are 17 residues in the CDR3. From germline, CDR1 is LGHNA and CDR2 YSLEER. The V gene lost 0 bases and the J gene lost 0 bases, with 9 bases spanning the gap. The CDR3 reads CASSQDRTSSGANVLTF. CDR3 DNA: TGCGCCAGCAGCCAAGATCGGACGAGCTCTGGGGCCAACGTCCTGACTTTC.